This T cell receptor (beta chain) appears in the sequencing data of a study of neurological immune-mediated disorders (dated by TCRdb to between 2017 and 2020). Regarding the complete study: Among the approximately 34 multiple sclerosis patients, relapsing-remitting MS was present in 31 and secondary progressive MS was present in 3. The study compared peripheral blood TCR-beta repertoires of HTLV-I-associated myelopathy (HAM/TSP) patients, multiple sclerosis patients and healthy controls using UMI-based sequencing. The approximately 110 TCR-beta libraries included longitudinal samples, technical triplicates and paired sorted CD4+ and CD8+ T-cell subsets alongside PBMC samples. Of the approximately 65 subjects in the cohort, around 14 were HAM/TSP patients, some 35 were multiple sclerosis patients, and about 20 were healthy controls.

The trim is 4 bases for V and 4 bases for J, with a gap of 17 bases between the germline ends. From the germline V gene, CDR1 is SGHRS and CDR2 is YFSETQ. The CDR3 starts with the cysteine, ends with the phenylalanine, and has 15 residues. Only the CDR3 part of the read is kept: 45 bases, read in frame from the first base. For the unsorted PBMC libraries, 2 million PBMCs were stored in RNAlater at -80 degrees C until RNA extraction and were used to generate the libraries. Multiple sclerosis patients were enrolled in a US clinical protocol under which disease progression was evaluated by magnetic resonance imaging. Peripheral blood underwent Ficoll-Hypaque density gradient centrifugation to isolate PBMCs, which were then cryopreserved in liquid nitrogen. cDNA was synthesized by template-switch 5'RACE using a primer with a 10-nucleotide random unique molecular identifier that tagged each TCR transcript. Every sequencing run yielded over 160 million TCR-beta sequences covering 15-18 subjects. Total RNA was extracted with the RNeasy kit. Using the KAPA Real-time Library Amplification kit, TCR-beta VDJ regions were amplified with primers for the TCR constant region and the 5'RACE anchor. Sample indexes and Illumina adaptors were added in a first PCR, and a second PCR then increased library yield. After Ampure bead purification, the roughly 650 bp TCR product was size-selected on a 2% E-gel SizeSelection system. Before pooling, libraries had their quality checked on a Bioanalyzer, their concentration measured with Qubit, and their quantity determined with the Kapa Library Quantification kit. An Illumina HiSeq 2500 sequenced the libraries paired-end 2 x 150 bp. To increase sequence diversity, roughly 24-32% phiX was spiked into each library pool. For the original study's pipeline: Quality-filtered reads were processed with the UMI-based MiGEC pipeline, which removed over 75% of raw TCR sequences during error correction. VDJ genes were aligned to IMGT germline references, and each clonotype was defined by a unique CDR3 amino acid sequence together with V-J genes. Clonal expansion, Shannon diversity and CDR3 relatedness were evaluated with VDJtools (CalcPairwiseDistances, ClusterSamples), while phylogenetic trees were built in CLCbio workbench. Clones with at least 8 unique UMIs were defined as expanded, with this threshold being based on coefficient-of-variation modelling across technical triplicates. In TCRdb, the public reads were trimmed at Q25 with fastp and aligned with MiXCR, with productive beta chains retained. Rows are combined by CDR3 protein, so each entry shows the most common genes and DNA. The V and J calls were not made by the authors but by TCRdb's processing. Counted in this sample were nearly 60,000 distinct CDR3 sequences; about 3.7% of them appeared once. The top ten constitute roughly 6.6% of the sample.

This clonotype was recorded at least ten times. The antigen it binds to is not known. No much larger clone exists at a distance of one base, and base qualities are not known. The study at large found these results: Phylogenetic analysis grouped repertoires from 18 of 34 MS patients into a cluster of related CDR3 sequences, suggesting a possible repertoire-level signature. No identical CDR3 amino acid sequences were found to be shared among expanded clones across subjects, suggesting that TCR-beta repertoires were private in all groups. The highest TCR clonal expansion was observed in HAM/TSP patients, whereas the lowest was observed in MS patients, even when compared with healthy controls. No clinical or MRI features were associated with the MS cluster, and the authors said that larger cohorts are needed.

What was sequenced was PBMCs. The source is an older woman with multiple sclerosis. The chain uses TRBV5-1 and TRBJ1-1; matching of 5 bases hints at TRBD1 as the D gene. The DNA is as follows: TGCGCCAGCAGCCGAGATGGGGCCGCGAGCACTGAAGCTTTCTTT. It specifies CASSRDGAASTEAFF.